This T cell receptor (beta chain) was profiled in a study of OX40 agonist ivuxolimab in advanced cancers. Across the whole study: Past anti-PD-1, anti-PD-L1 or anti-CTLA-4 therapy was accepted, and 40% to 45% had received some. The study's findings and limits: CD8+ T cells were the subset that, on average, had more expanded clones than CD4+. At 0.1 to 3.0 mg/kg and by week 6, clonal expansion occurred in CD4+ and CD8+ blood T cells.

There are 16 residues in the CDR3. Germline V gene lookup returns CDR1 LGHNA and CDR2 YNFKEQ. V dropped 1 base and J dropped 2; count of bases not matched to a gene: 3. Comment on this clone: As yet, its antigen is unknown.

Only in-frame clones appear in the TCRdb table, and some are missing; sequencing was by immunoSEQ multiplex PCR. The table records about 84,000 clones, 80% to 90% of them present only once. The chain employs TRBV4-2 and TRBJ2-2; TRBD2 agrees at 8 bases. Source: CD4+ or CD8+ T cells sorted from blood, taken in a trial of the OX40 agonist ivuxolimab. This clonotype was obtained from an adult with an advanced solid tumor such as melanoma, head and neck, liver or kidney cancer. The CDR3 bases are TGTGCCAGCAGCCAAGGGGGACTAGGCAACACCGGGGAGCTGTTTTTT. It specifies CASSQGGLGNTGELFF.